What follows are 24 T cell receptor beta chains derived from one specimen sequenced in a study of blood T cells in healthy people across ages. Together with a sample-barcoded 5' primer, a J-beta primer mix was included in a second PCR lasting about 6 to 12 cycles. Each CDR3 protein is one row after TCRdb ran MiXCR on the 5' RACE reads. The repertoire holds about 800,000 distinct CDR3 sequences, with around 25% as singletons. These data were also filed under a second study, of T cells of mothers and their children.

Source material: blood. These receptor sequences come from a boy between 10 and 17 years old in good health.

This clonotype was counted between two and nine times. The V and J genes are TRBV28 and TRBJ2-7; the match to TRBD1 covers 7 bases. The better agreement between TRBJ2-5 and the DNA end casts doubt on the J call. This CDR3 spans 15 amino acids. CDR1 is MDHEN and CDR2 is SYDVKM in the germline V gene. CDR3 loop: CASSSLQGTGETQYF. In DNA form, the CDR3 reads TGTGCCAGCAGTTCCCTACAGGGGACGGGGGAGACCCAGTACTTC.

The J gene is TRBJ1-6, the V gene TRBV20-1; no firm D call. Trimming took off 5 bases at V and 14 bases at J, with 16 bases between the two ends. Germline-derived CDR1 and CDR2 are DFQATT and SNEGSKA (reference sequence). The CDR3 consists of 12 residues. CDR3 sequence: CSAPGILGSLHF. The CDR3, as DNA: TGCAGTGCTCCCGGGATCTTGGGATCCCTCCACTTT.

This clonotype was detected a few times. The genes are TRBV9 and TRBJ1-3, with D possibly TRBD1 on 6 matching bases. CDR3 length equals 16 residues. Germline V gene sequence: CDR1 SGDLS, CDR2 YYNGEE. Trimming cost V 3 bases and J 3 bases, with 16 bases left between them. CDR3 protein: CASSGPGQPFGNTIYF. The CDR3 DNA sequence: TGTGCCAGCAGCGGTCCGGGACAACCTTTTGGAAACACCATATATTTT.

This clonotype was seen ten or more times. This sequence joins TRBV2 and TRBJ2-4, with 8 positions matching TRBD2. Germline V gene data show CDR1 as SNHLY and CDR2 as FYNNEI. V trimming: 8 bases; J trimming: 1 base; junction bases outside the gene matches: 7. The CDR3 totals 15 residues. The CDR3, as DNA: TGTGCCAGCCTTAGCGGGATAGGCGCCAAAAACATTCAGTACTTC. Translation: CASLSGIGAKNIQYF. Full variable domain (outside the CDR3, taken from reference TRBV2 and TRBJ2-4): EPEVTQTPSHQVTQMGQEVILRCVPISNHLYFYWYRQILGQKVEFLVSFYNNEISEKSEIFDDQFSVERPDGSNFTLKIRSTKLEDSAMYFCASLSGIGAKNIQYFGAGTRLSVL.

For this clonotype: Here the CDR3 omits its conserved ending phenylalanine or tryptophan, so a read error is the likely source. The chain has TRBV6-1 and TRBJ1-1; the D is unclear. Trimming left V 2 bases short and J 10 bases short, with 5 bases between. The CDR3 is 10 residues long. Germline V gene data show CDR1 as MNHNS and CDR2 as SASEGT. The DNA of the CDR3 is TGTGCCAGCAGTGAACTGATAGCTTTCCTT. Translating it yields CASSELIAFL.

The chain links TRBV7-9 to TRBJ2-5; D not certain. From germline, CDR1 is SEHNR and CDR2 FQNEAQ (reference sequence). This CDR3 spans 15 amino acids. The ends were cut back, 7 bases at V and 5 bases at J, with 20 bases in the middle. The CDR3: CASTPYRTERETQYF. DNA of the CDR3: TGTGCCAGCACCCCTTACAGAACAGAAAGGGAGACCCAGTACTTC.

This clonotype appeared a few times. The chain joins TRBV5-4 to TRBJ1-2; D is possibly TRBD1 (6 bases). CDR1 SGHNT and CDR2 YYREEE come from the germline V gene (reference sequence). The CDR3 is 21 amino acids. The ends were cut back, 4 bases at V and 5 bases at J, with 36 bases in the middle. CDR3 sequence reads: CASSIQHQKARDTERFYGYTF. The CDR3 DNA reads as TGTGCCAGCAGCATCCAACACCAAAAAGCCCGGGACACGGAACGTTTTTATGGCTACACCTTC. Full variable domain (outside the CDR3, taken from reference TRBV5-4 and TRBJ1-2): ETGVTQSPTHLIKTRGQQVTLRCSSQSGHNTVSWYQQALGQGPQFIFQYYREEENGRGNFPPRFSGLQFPNYSSELNVNALELDDSALYLCASSIQHQKARDTERFYGYTFGSGTRLTVV.

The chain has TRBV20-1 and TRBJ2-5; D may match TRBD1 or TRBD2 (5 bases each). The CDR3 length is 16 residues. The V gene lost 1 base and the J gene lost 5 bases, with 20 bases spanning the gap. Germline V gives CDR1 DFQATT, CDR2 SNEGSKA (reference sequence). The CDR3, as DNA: TGCAGTGCTAGAGCCGAGGGGCAGCTTCGTTTTGAGACCCAGTACTTC. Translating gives CSARAEGQLRFETQYF.

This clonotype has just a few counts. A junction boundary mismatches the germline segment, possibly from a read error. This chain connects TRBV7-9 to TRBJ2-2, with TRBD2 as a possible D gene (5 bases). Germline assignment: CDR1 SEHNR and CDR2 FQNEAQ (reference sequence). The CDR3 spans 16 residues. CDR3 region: CASSPQTMGNTGELSF. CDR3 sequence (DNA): TGTGCCAGCAGCCCCCAGACCATGGGAAACACCGGGGAGCTGTCTTTT. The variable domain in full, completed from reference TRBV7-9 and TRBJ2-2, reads DTGVSQNPRHKITKRGQNVTFRCDPISEHNRLYWYRQTLGQGPEFLTYFQNEAQLEKSRLLSDRFSAERPKGSFSTLEIQRTEQGDSAMYLCASSPQTMGNTGELSFGEGSRLTVL.

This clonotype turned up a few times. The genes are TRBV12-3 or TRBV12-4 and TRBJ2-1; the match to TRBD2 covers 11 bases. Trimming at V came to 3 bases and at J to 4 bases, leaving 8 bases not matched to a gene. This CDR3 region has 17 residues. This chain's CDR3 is CASSFVPGLAVYNEQFF. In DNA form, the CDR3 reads TGTGCCAGCAGTTTCGTCCCGGGACTAGCGGTATACAATGAGCAGTTCTTC.

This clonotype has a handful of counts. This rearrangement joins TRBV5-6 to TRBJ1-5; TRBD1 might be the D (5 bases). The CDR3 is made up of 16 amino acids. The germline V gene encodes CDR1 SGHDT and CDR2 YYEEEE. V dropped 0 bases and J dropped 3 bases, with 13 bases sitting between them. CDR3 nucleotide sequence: TGTGCCAGCAGCTTGGGGTGGCAGGGTTCCAATCAGCCCCAGCATTTT. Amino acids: CASSLGWQGSNQPQHF.

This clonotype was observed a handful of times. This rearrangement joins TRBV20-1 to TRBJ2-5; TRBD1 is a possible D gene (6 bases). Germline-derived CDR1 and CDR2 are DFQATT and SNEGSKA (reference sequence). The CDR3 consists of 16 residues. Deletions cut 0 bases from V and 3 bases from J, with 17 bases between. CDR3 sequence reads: CSARDSPSYREETQYF. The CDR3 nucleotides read TGCAGTGCTAGAGATAGCCCTTCGTACAGGGAAGAGACCCAGTACTTC.

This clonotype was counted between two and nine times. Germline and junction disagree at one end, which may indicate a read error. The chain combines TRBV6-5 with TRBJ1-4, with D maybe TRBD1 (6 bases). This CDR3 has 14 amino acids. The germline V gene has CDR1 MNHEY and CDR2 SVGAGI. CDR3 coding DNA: TGCGCCAGCAGTCCCAGGGGTAATAATGAAAAACTGTTTTTT. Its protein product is CASSPRGNNEKLFF.

The CDR3 sequence: CASSRRGLQETQYF. The CDR3 nucleotides are TGTGCCAGCAGCCGAAGGGGACTCCAAGAGACCCAGTACTTC. This sequence joins TRBV3-1 and TRBJ2-5; D is perhaps TRBD2 (6 bases). V was trimmed by 4 bases and J by 1 base, leaving 10 bases between them. The CDR3 covers 14 residues. Germline V gene data show CDR1 as LGHDT and CDR2 as YNNKEL (reference sequence).

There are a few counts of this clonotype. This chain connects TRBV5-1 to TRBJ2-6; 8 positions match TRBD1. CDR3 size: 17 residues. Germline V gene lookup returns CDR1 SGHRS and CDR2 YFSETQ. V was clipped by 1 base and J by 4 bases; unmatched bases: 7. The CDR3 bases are TGCGCCAGCAGCTTGTTCCAGGGGGCGTTCGGGGCCAACGTCCTGACTTTC. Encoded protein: CASSLFQGAFGANVLTF.

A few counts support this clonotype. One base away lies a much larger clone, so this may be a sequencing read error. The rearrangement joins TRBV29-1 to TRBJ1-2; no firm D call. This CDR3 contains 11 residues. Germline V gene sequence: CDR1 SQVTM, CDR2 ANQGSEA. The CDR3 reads CGVELGSGYTF. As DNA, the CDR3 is TGCGGCGTTGAGCTCGGTAGTGGCTACACCTTC.

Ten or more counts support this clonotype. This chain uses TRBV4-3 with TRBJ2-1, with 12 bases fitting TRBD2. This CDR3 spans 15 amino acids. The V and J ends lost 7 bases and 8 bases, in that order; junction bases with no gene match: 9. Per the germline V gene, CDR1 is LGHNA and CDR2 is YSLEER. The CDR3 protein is CASKRSSGGEYEQFF. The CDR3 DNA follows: TGCGCCAGCAAGAGGTCTAGCGGGGGGGAATATGAGCAGTTCTTC.

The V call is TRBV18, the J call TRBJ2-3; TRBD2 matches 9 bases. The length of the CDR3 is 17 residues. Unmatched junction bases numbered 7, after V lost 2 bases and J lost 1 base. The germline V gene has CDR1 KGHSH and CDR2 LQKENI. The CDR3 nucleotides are TGTGCCAGCTCACCAGCGGGACTAGCAGGGGGCACAGATACGCAGTATTTT. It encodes CASSPAGLAGGTDTQYF.

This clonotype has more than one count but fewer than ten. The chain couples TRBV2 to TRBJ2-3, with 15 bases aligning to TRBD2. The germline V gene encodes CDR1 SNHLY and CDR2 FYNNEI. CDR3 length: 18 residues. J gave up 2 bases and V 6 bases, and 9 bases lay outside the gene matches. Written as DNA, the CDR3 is TGTGCCAGCAGGTGGACTAGCGGGAGGGCGTTCGACACAGATACGCAGTATTTT. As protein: CASRWTSGRAFDTDTQYF.

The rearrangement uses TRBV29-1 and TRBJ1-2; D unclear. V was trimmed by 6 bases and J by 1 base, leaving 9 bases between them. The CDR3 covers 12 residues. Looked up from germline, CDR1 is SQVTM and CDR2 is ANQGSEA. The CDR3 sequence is CSVVTDNYGYTF. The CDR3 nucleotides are TGCAGCGTAGTAACAGATAACTATGGCTACACCTTC. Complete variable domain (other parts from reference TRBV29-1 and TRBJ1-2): SAVISQKPSRDICQRGTSLTIQCQVDSQVTMMFWYRQQPGQSLTLIATANQGSEATYESGFVIDKFPISRPNLTFSTLTVSNMSPEDSSIYLCSVVTDNYGYTFGSGTRLTVV.

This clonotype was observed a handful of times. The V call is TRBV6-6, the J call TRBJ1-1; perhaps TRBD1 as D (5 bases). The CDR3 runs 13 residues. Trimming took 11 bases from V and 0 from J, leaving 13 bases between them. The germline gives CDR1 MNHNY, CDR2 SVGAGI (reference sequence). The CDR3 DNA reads TGTGCCGGGGGGTTGGGCGTGAACACTGAAGCTTTCTTT. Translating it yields CAGGLGVNTEAFF.

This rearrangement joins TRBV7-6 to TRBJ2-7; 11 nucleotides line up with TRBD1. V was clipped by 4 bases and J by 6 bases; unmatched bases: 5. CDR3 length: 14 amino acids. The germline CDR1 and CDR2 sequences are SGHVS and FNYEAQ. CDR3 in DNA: TGTGCCAGCAGCTCGACGGACAGGGGGCGCGAGCAGTACTTC. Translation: CASSSTDRGREQYF.

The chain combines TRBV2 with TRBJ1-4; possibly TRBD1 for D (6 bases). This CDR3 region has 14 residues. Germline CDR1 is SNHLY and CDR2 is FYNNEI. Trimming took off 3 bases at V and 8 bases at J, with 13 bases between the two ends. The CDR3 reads CASSEGGAIEKLFF. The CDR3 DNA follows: TGTGCCAGCAGTGAGGGGGGGGCGATCGAAAAACTGTTTTTT. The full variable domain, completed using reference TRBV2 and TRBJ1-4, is EPEVTQTPSHQVTQMGQEVILRCVPISNHLYFYWYRQILGQKVEFLVSFYNNEISEKSEIFDDQFSVERPDGSNFTLKIRSTKLEDSAMYFCASSEGGAIEKLFFGSGTQLSVL.

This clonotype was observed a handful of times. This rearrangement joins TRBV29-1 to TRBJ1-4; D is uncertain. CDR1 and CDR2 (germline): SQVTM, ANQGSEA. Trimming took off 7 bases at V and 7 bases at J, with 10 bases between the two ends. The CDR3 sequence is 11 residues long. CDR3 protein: CSAVFFEKLFF. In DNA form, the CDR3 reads TGCAGCGCTGTGTTTTTTGAAAAACTGTTTTTT.